This TCR beta chain came from a study of blood T cells in healthy people across ages (dated by TCRdb to the mid-2010s). Notes on the research overall: In model experiments, template switching captured roughly one uniquely barcoded TCR beta cDNA molecule for every two T cells. To track age-related changes in TCR beta repertoire diversity, the study relied on deep sequencing normalized with unique cDNA molecular identifiers. Four age groups were formed from the donors: young (average approximately 16 years), middle-aged (approximately 39), aged (around 68) and long-lived (more than 75). To avoid experimental bias, donors of different ages were distributed randomly across sequencing lanes. Using the same blood draw, the study looked at two additional independent replicas of 1 million unique cDNA reads for two donors, one aged 18 to 30 and the other aged 80 or older. Summary of the overall study and its limitations: Bulk unsorted PBMC profiling prevented conclusive comparison of naive and antigen-experienced compartments. Observed TCR beta diversity per million T cells fell roughly linearly with age, and a significant reduction was already apparent by age roughly 41. The CMV infection status of donors was not known, potentially confounding age-related changes in expanded clonotypes. Estimates of total diversity based on one million sequenced T cells were considered lower bounds and underestimates. There was a strong correlation between observed TCR beta diversity and the percentage of naive T cells measured by flow cytometry. Compared with the aged group, the long-lived group had more naive CD4+ T cells, fewer expanded clones and increased TCR diversity, suggesting age selection.

Systemically healthy Caucasian individuals from Russia, around 39 in total and aged about 6 to 95 years, were included as donors. Each donor gave ten milliliters of peripheral blood, drawn into EDTA-treated Vacutainer tubes. Ficoll-Paque density-gradient centrifugation was used to isolate PBMCs, with at least 6 million obtained per sample. Total RNA, at least 5.5 micrograms per sample, was extracted from PBMCs with Trizol reagent. For every donor, an aliquot of PBMCs went through flow cytometry to measure the percentages of naive CD45RAhigh/CD27high T cells. With regard to this clonotype: It has no known antigen specificity. No much larger clone exists at a distance of one base, and base qualities are not known.

To prepare the library, 5' RACE was applied. Sequencing relied on an Illumina HiSeq 2500. A second roughly 7 to 12 cycle PCR used a sample-barcoded 5' primer and a J-beta primer mix. A template-switch 5' adaptor carrying 12 random nucleotides introduced a unique molecular identifier onto each TCR beta cDNA molecule. Each sample yielded at least 2.5 million CDR3-containing paired-end reads. All of the RNA was converted into first-strand cDNA using the Mint cDNA synthesis kit, with a TRBC-specific oligonucleotide serving as the primer. All cDNA was treated with uracil-DNA glycosylase and then went through a first 18-cycle PCR with the universal primers M1SS and BC2_uni_R. As for how the authors treated the data: For normalization, 1 million high-quality reads were randomly selected from each sample, with every read carrying a distinct molecular identifier. Instead of being binned into consensus sequences, reads with shared molecular identifiers were discarded. MiTCR, run with a Q25 quality threshold and the strictest error-elimination algorithm, handled CDR3 identification, clonotype clustering and error correction. A nonparametric unseen species model with Euler transformation was used to estimate lower-bound total TCR beta diversity. Using fastp at Q25 and MiXCR, TCRdb reprocessed the public reads and kept productive beta chains. When rows share a CDR3 protein, they turn into one entry using the most common DNA and genes. These V and J calls rely on TCRdb rather than the paper's analysis. The sample table lists some 730,000 distinct CDR3 sequences, over 20% of them with a count of one. The ten largest clones capture roughly 22% of the sample.

V loses 3 bases of germline sequence and J loses 10 bases, and the interval between the two ends is 13 bases. Spanning cysteine to phenylalanine, the CDR3 consists of 14 amino acids. Just the 42-base CDR3 DNA is kept, in frame starting at base 1. CDR1 MNHEY and CDR2 SMNVEV are derived from the germline V gene (reference sequence). Sequenced sample: blood. This TCR was sampled from a man between 65 and 80 years old in good health. This chain is built from TRBV27 and TRBJ1-6, with a tentative D gene TRBD1 over 6 matching bases. This receptor carries the CDR3 CASSFRGVGSPLHF. The nucleotide sequence is given as TGTGCCAGCAGTTTTAGGGGGGTAGGGTCACCCCTCCACTTT.